The clone carrying this T cell receptor beta chain appeared a single time. Clones were read by immunoSEQ multiplex PCR, and TCRdb kept only the in-frame ones, dropping some. The data show more than 300,000 clones, with roughly nine tenths seen just once and about 0.78% held by the top ten. The entry originates in a study of blood T cell repertoires in COVID-19. Recruitment covered fewer than 25 US areas and drew participants whose ages spanned about 18 to 89 years. Up to 2 weeks before entering the study, exposed participants had met a COVID-19 case. Germline lookup yields CDR1 SGHRS and CDR2 YFSETQ. V gave up 0 bases and J gave up 6 bases; unmatched junction bases: 8. This CDR3 is 15 amino acids long.

This sequence originates from a woman in her 40s who had been exposed to COVID-19. This chain uses TRBV5-1 with TRBJ2-7; 8 bases align to TRBD1. Sequencing input: PBMCs or T cells enriched from blood (not recorded which). CDR3 DNA: TGCGCCAGCAGCTTGGCCATAGACAGGGGTGGCGAGCAGTACTTC. This sequence encodes CASSLAIDRGGEQYF.